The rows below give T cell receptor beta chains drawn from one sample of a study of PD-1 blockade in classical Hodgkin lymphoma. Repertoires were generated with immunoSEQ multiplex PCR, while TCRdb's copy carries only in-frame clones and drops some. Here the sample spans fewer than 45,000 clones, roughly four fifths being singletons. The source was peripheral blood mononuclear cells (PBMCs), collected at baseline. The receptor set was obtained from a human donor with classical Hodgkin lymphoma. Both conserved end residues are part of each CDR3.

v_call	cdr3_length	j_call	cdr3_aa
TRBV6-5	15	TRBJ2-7	CASSYDPSGPMGQYF
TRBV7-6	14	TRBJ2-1	CASSIDRDINEQFF
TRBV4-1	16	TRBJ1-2	CASTRPGQGASGGYTF
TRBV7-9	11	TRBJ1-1	CASSLVGEAFF
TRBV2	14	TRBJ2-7	CASSTTREQYEQYF
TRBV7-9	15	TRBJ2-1	CASSLLAGGPHEQFF
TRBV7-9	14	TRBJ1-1	CASSLDREAFEAFF
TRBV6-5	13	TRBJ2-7	CASSFRITYEQYF
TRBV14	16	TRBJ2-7	CASSRSGLRATYEQYF
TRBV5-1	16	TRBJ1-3	CASSLQGAGFGNTIYF
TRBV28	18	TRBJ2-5	CASSLYASRQGGQETQYF
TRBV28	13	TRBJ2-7	CAVRHGQTYEQYF
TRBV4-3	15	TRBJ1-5	CASSQGRDGDQPQHF
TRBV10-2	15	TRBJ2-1	CASSKASSGIDEQFF
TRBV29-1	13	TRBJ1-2	CSVYSTAHYGYTF
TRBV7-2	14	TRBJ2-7	CASSSGLAGGRQYF
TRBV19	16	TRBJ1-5	CASSPRTGVSNQPQHF
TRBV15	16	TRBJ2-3	CATSRAGLADTDTQYF
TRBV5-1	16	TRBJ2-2	CASSSGQGARTGELFF
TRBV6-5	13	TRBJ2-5	CASRSDRAGTQYF
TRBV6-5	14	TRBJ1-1	CASSRHTGNTEAFF
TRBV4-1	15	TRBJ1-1	CASSQVPGRNTEAFF
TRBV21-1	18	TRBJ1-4	CASSKGGSGGRTNEKLFF
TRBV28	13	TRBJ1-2	CASSLTGLYGYTF
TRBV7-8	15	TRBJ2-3	CASRHLAGAGDTQYF
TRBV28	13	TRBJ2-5	CASSFSFNVPQYF
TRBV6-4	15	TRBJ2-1	CASSLGQGSYNEQFF
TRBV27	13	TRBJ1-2	CASSFARAYGYTF
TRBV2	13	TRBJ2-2	CASRDRITGELFF
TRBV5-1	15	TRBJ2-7	CASSQPDRGAYEQYF
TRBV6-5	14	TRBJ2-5	CASSQRDLGETQYF
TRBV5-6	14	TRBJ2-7	CASSLGGSAYEQYF
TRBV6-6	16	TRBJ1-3	CASSNQGTASGNTIYF
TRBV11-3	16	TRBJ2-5	CASSRRQGGGFETQYF
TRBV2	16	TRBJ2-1	CASRRAFPSSYNEQFF
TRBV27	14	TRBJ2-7	CASRTGLAGNEQYF
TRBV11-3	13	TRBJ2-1	CASSRRRSNEQFF